This T cell receptor beta chain was recovered during a study of blood T cell repertoires in COVID-19. As for the study in general: Italy, Spain and the United States were the sources of the convalescent and acute COVID-19 samples. From T cells, B-cell-depleted T cells, or PBMCs came the material, which was cDNA or gDNA.

Original processing notes: The assay estimated nucleated cells by amplifying reference gene primers. Measured with immunoSEQ multiplex PCR; TCRdb has only the in-frame clones, and not every one. The DNA was the basis for D and trimming; V, J and clone size are from that table. The sample carries some 190,000 clones, over 70% recorded once. This clone was counted many times. This CDR3 has 13 residues. V was trimmed by 0 bases and J by 4 bases, leaving 4 bases between them. Germline CDR1 MNHNY, CDR2 SVGAGI (reference sequence). The sequenced sample was peripheral blood. This clonotype was obtained from a man between 60 and 70 years old with acute or convalescent COVID-19. The rearrangement links TRBV6-6 to TRBJ1-5, with D hard to call. CDR3 loop: CASSYSQNQPQHF. The CDR3 nucleotides are TGTGCCAGCAGTTACTCTCAGAATCAGCCCCAGCATTTT.